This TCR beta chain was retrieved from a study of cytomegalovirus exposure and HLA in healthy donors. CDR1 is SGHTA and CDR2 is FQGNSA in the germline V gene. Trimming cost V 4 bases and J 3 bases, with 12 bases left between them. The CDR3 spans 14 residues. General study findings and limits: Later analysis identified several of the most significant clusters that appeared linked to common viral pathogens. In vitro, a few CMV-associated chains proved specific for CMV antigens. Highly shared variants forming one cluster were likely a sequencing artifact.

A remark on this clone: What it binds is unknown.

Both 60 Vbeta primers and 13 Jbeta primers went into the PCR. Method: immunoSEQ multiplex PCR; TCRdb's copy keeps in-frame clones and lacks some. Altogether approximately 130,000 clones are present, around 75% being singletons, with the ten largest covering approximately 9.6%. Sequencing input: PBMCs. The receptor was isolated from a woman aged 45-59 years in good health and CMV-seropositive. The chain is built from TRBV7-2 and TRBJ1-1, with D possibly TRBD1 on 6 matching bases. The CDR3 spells CASSSRGSDTEAFF. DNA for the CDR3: TGTGCCAGCAGCTCCAGGGGTAGCGACACTGAAGCTTTCTTT. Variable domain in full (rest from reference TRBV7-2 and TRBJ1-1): GAGVSQSPSNKVTEKGKDVELRCDPISGHTALYWYRQSLGQGLEFLIYFQGNSAPDKSGLPSDRFSAERTGGSVSTLTIQRTQQEDSAVYLCASSSRGSDTEAFFGQGTRLTVV.